Listed below are T cell receptor beta chains from one sample, sequenced in a study of cytomegalovirus exposure and HLA in healthy donors. Data came from immunoSEQ multiplex PCR; TCRdb stores just in-frame clones and leaves some out. Here the sample spans 150,000 to 200,000 clones, around 80% being singletons. The sequencing input was PBMCs. These receptors were collected from a female donor in good health and CMV-seronegative. Both conserved end residues are part of each CDR3.

v_call | cdr3_aa
TRBV6-1 | CASNLGAGGFYEQYF
TRBV5-6 | CASSSDRVGPAFF
TRBV11-3 | CASSLGWPGGGRNEKLFF
TRBV2 | CASRLTELDFF
TRBV6-5 | CASSFRWTGGNEQYF
TRBV27 | CASSRVSNQPQHF
TRBV5-1 | CASGTLAGGSTDTQYF
TRBV4-3 | CASSHPLQGIGSPLHF
TRBV7-2 | CASSLDPTTEEFF
TRBV5-6 | CASSFSGTDTQYF
TRBV30 | CAWGSAGAQPQHF
TRBV5-4 | CASSLEAAGWRTEAFF
TRBV6-5 | CASSSGRGGGQYF
TRBV7-2 | CASSLGQGGWETQYF
TRBV29-1 | CSVALSGRAGDTQYF
TRBV7-8 | CASSGGAPGREQYF
TRBV21-1 | CAGGSGNTIYF
TRBV9 | CASSVRGGGADTQYF
TRBV7-9 | CASSRTSGNTYEQYF
TRBV6-5 | CASSLSGANTGELFF
TRBV10-3 | CAISERDRTGERDEKLFF
TRBV27 | CASSLRSFASGSGANVLTF